The entry below describes one T cell receptor (beta chain). Its recognized antigen is unknown. Per-base qualities were not stored, and no clone one base away is much larger. This entry comes from a study of cytomegalovirus exposure and HLA in healthy donors (TCRdb year 2017). About the study as a whole: According to a later analysis, one platform produced both the approximately 110 validation repertoires and the 670 or so repertoires of the first cohort. The study aimed to test whether signatures of past pathogen exposure could be identified by cataloging public T cell receptors. The study combined high-throughput TCR immunosequencing, statistical association of individual TCRs with disease status, and machine learning to predict cytomegalovirus infection status. A separate validation cohort of about 110 different subjects was used in addition to the roughly 670-subject first cohort.

The donors belonged to the validation cohort of roughly 120 subjects, which was separate from the roughly 670-subject first cohort. What the study reported, not specific to this receptor: The classifier was reported to diagnose cytomegalovirus status with high specificity and sensitivity in both the original and validation cohorts. Most TCR sequences were seen in very few donors, while some public TCRs were found in many individuals. A later analysis found that TCRs clustered in the first cohort also tended to co-occur in the approximately 120 validation repertoires, with 90% to 95% of cluster scores above 0. The validation cohort had no HLA typing available for a later analysis, so co-occurrence within that cohort was assessed over all 130 or so repertoires. A few of the identified cytomegalovirus-associated TCR beta chains were confirmed in vitro to be specific for cytomegalovirus antigens. According to the authors, the approach could potentially be generalized to other disease states and immunological phenotypes. The study listed 150 to 200 TCR beta chains as associated with cytomegalovirus.

The CDR3 has 13 amino acids, counting the end cysteine and phenylalanine. The retained sequence is limited to the CDR3, 39 bases, with the frame set at the first base. Libraries were prepared through the immunoSEQ multiplex PCR assay. The paper's processing steps were these. To diagnose cytomegalovirus status from the catalog of TCR beta chain sequences, a statistical classification framework was built. Drawn from immuneACCESS, this table holds only the in-frame rearrangements with V and J called that TCRdb kept. Clones are partly lost; checked studies trace under half to an unresolved V gene and leave the rest unexplained. That table furnishes V, J and clone size, whereas the DNA furnished D and trimming. This sample holds about 64,000 clones; about 89% were observed only once. The ten largest clones add up to about 1.5% of the sample.

The receptor was isolated from a woman younger than 30 in good health and CMV-seronegative. The sample was PBMCs. The V gene is TRBV21-1 and the J gene is TRBJ1-1. TRBV21-1 is designated a pseudogene. The DNA sequence is TGTGCCAGCAGACACGGCGGGGACACTGAAGCTTTCTTT. It translates to CASRHGGDTEAFF.